The clone carrying this T cell receptor beta chain has just a few counts. Its antigen is unidentified. The record originates from a study of beta chain features in type 1 diabetes. cDNA synthesis used the whole RNA isolate, giving expressed TCRB sequences. Here immunoSEQ multiplex PCR was the method, and the copy in TCRdb shows in-frame clones only, minus some. This sample has about 190,000 clones, with roughly 8% found just once. In all sorted populations, purity surpassed 98%. Whole-study results and caveats: Shorter templates might be favored by PCR, equally in patients and controls. For type 1 diabetes patients, VDJ junctions showed fewer insertions and more deletions. Patients showed naive, central memory and Treg TCRB repertoires that appeared more similar than those of healthy donors. The study found moderately but significantly shorter TCRB CDR3s in all four CD4+ subsets of Type 1 diabetes patients.

This CDR3 comprises 15 residues. V was cut by 4 bases and J by 4 bases, with 14 bases left in between. Germline V gene lookup returns CDR1 SGHRS and CDR2 YFSETQ. The TCR was taken from a man between 18 and 35 years old with type 1 diabetes. Material: central memory CD4+ T cells from blood. This chain links TRBV5-1 with TRBJ2-2, with D perhaps assigned TRBD1 or TRBD2 (6 bases each). The CDR3 protein is CASSLGGILTGELFF. CDR3 coding DNA: TGCGCCAGCAGCCTGGGGGGCATCCTCACCGGGGAGCTGTTTTTT.